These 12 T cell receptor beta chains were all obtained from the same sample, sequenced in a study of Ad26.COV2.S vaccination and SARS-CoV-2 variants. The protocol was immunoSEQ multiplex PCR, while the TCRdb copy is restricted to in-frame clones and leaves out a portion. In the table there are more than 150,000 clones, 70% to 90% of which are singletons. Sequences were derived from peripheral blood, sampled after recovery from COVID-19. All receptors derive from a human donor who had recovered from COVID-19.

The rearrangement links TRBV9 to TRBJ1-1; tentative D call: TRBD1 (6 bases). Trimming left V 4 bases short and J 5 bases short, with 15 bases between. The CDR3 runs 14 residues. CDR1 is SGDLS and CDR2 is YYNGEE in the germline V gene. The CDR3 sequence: CASSQGGRGTEAFF. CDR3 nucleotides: TGTGCCAGCAGCCAAGGGGGGAGGGGGACTGAAGCTTTCTTT.

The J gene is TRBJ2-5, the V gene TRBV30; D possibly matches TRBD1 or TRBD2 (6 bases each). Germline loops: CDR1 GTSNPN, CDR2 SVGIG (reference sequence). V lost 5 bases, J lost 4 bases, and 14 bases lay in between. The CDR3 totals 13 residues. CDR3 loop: CAWERGAPETQYF. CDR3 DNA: TGTGCCTGGGAGAGGGGGGCCCCAGAGACCCAGTACTTC. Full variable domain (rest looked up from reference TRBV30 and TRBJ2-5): SQTIHQWPATLVQPVGSPLSLECTVEGTSNPNLYWYRQAAGRGLQLLFYSVGIGQISSEVPQNLSASRPQDRQFILSSKKLLLSDSGFYLCAWERGAPETQYFGPGTRLLVL.

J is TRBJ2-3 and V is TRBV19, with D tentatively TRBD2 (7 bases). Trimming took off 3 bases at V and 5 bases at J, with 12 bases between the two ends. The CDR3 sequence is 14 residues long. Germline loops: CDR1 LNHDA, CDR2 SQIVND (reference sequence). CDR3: CASSMGGRRDTQYF. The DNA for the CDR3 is TGTGCCAGTAGTATGGGGGGGCGCAGAGATACGCAGTATTTT.

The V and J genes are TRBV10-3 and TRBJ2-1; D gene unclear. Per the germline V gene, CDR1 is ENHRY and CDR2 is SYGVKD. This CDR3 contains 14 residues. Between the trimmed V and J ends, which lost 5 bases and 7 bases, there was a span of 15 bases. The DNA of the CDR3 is TGTGCCATCAGTATGGTGTCCAAGAGGAATGAGCAGTTCTTC. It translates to CAISMVSKRNEQFF.

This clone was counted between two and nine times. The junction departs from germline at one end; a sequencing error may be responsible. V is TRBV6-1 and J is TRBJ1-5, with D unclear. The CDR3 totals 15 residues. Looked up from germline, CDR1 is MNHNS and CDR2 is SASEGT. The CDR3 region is CASSEAEGFNQPQHF. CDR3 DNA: TGTGCCAGCAGCGAAGCGGAGGGATTCAATCAGCCCCAGCATTTT.

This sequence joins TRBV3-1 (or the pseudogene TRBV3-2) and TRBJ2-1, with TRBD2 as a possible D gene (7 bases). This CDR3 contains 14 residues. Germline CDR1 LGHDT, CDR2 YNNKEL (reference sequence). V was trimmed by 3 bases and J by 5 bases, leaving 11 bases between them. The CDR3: CASSQRGPDNEQFF. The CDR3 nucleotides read TGTGCCAGCAGCCAGCGGGGGCCTGACAATGAGCAGTTCTTC.

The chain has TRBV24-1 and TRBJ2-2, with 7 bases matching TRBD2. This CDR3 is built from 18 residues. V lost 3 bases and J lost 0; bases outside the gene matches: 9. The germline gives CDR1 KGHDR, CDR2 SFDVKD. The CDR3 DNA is TGTGCCACCAGTGATAGACGTGGCGGGAGCACGAACACCGGGGAGCTGTTTTTT. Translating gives CATSDRRGGSTNTGELFF.

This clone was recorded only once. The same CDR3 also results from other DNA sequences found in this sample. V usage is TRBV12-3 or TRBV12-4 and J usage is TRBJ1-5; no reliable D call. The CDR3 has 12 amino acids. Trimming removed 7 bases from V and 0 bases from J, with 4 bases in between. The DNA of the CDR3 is TGTGCCAGCACCCGTAGCAATCAGCCCCAGCATTTT. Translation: CASTRSNQPQHF.

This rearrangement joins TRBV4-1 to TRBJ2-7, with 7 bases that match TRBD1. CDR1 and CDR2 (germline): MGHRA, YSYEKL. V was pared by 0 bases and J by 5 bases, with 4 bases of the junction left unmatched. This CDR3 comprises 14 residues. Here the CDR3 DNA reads TGCGCCAGCAGCCAAGATAGGGGGACAGACGAGCAGTACTTC. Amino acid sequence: CASSQDRGTDEQYF.

CDR3 nucleotides: TGTGCCAGCAGCTTAACCCTACAAGCGGGAGGGCAAGATACGCAGTATTTT. Its translation is CASSLTLQAGGQDTQYF. The chain is built from TRBV7-3 and TRBJ2-3; TRBD2 aligns across 10 bases. The CDR3 length is 17 residues. After removal of 0 bases from V and 5 bases from J, the junction contained 8 bases not matched to a gene. Germline V gene data show CDR1 as SGHTA and CDR2 as FQGTGA.

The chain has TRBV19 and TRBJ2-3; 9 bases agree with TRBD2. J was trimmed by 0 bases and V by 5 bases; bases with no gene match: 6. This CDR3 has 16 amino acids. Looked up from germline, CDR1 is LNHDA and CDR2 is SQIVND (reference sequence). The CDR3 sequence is CASSGPSGTSTDTQYF. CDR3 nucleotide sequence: TGTGCCAGTAGTGGCCCTAGCGGGACTAGCACAGATACGCAGTATTTT.

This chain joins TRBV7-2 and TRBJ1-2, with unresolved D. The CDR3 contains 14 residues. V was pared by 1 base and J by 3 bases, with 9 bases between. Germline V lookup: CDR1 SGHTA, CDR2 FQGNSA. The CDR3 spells CASSLGAAYYGYTF. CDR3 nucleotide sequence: TGTGCCAGCAGCTTAGGGGCCGCGTACTATGGCTACACCTTC.